This T cell receptor beta chain was sequenced during a study of cytomegalovirus exposure and HLA in healthy donors. Germline CDR1 and CDR2: MNHEY and SVGAGI. The CDR3 is 15 amino acids. The junction had 4 bases not matched to a gene; V was cut back by 2 bases and J by 6 bases. PCR amplification relied on 60 Vbeta primers (plus 13 Jbeta primers). Sequencing used immunoSEQ multiplex PCR; TCRdb keeps in-frame clones, though not all of them. The sample includes roughly 200,000 clones, 70% to 85% seen only once; the top ten take approximately 3.7%. The rearrangement joins TRBV6-5 to TRBJ1-6; 7 nucleotides match TRBD1. The sequence was obtained from a woman aged 55-70 years in good health and CMV-seropositive. The sequenced sample consisted of PBMCs. The DNA of the CDR3 is TGTGCCAGCAGTTACGAGACAGGGACTAATTCACCCCTCCACTTT. It translates to CASSYETGTNSPLHF.